This T cell receptor beta chain came from a study of cytomegalovirus exposure and HLA in healthy donors. Study background: There were roughly 110 million unique TCR beta sequences, drawn from approximately 180 million T cells, in an earlier analysis.

As for this clone: Its antigen is still unknown.

General study findings and limits: Later analysis suggested most CMV-associated TCR beta chains were HLA-restricted. Compared with the roughly 670-donor mean, an Asian-associated ancestry cluster reportedly had fewer N-insertions, according to a later analysis.

PCR involved 60 Vbeta and 13 Jbeta primers. Method: immunoSEQ multiplex PCR; TCRdb's copy keeps in-frame clones and lacks some. In the table there are approximately 100,000 clones, roughly 84% of which are singletons. The specimen sequenced was PBMCs. This TCR was sampled from a woman younger than 30 in good health and CMV-seronegative.

CDR3 DNA sequence: TGTGCCAGCACCCACGAAAGCTTCTATGGCTACACCTTC. This translates into CASTHESFYGYTF. The gene calls are TRBV16 and TRBJ1-2; D gene unclear. CDR3 length: 13 amino acids. Trimming took off 7 bases at V and 4 bases at J, with 13 bases between the two ends. CDR1 is KGHSY, CDR2 FQNENV, per germline.